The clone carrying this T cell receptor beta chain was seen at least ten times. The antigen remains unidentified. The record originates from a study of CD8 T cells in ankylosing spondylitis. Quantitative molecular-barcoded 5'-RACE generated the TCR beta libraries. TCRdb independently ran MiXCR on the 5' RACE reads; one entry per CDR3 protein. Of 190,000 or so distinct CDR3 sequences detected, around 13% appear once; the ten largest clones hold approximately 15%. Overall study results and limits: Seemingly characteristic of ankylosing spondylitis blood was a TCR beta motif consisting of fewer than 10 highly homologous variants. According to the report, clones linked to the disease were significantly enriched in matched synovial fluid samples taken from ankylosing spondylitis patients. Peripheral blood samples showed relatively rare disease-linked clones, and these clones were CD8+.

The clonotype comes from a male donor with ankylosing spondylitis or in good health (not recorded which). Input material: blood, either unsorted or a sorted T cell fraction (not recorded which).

CDR3 region: CASSQELRYEQYF. DNA of the CDR3: TGCGCCAGCAGCCAAGAACTGCGCTACGAGCAGTACTTC. This chain links TRBV4-1 with TRBJ2-7; D is unresolved. This CDR3 contains 13 residues. The germline V gene encodes CDR1 MGHRA and CDR2 YSYEKL. V was pared by 0 bases and J by 3 bases, with 6 bases between.